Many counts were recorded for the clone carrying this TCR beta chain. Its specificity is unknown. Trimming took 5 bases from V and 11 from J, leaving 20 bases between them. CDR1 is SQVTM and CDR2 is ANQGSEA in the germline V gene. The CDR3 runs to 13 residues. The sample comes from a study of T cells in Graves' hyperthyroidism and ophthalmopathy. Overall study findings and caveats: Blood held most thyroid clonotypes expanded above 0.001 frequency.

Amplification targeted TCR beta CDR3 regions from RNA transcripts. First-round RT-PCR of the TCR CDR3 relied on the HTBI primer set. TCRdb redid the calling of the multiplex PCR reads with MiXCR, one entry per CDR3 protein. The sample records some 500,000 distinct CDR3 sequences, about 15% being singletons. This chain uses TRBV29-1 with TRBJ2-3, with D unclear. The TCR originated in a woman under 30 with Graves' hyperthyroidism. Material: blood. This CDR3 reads CSVPLLEWREQYF. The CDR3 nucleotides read TGCAGCGTTCCCCTCTTGGAGTGGAGAGAGCAGTATTTT.